This T cell receptor beta chain was recorded in a study of shared clonotypes between healthy human individuals. This CDR3 is built from 15 residues. V trimming: 7 bases; J trimming: 8 bases; junction bases outside the gene matches: 12. Germline loops: CDR1 MNHEY, CDR2 SMNVEV (reference sequence). Deep-level settings were used for running the assay. Method: immunoSEQ multiplex PCR; TCRdb's copy keeps in-frame clones and lacks some. The table has fewer than 700,000 clones, 70% to 80% seen once. The rearrangement links TRBV27 to TRBJ2-1; 9 bases are a match to TRBD2. The receptor's source is a middle-aged woman in good health. Some clones in this sample may be carry-over from other donors' samples. Sequenced: PBMCs. CDR3 in amino acids: CASTPVRGRGDEQFF. The CDR3, as DNA: TGTGCCAGCACCCCGGTTCGCGGGAGGGGGGATGAGCAGTTCTTC.